This TCR beta chain was sequenced in a study of monozygotic twins with inflammatory bowel disease. The CDR3 is 16 residues long. Germline V gene data show CDR1 as SGHRS and CDR2 as YFSETQ. Nested PCRs of approximately 16 and 10 cycles, two in total, were run on TCRalpha and TCRbeta cDNA. TCRdb re-called the 5' RACE reads and shows each CDR3 protein once, DNA omitted. In total, the table holds approximately 390,000 distinct CDR3 sequences. The V call is TRBV5-1, the J call TRBJ2-6. The specimen sequenced was blood. The clonotype comes from a human donor with ulcerative colitis or Crohn's disease, or a healthy co-twin of an affected twin (not recorded which). The CDR3 region is CASSLGMISGANVLTF.